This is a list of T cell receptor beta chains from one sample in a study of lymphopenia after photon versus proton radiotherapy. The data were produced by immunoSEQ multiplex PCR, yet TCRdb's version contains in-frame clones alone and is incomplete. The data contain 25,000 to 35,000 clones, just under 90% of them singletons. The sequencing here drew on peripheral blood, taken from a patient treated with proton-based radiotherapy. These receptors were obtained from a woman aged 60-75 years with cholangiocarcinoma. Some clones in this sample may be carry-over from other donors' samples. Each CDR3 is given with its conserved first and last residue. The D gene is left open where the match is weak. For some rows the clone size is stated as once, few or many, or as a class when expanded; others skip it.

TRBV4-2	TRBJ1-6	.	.	TGTGCCAGCAGCCCCAGGTGGGGCCCTAATTCACCCCTCCACTTT	CASSPRWGPNSPLHF
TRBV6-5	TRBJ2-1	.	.	TGTGCCAGCAGCCCCGTCGGGGGGCCGGGGAATGAGCAGTTCTTC	CASSPVGGPGNEQFF
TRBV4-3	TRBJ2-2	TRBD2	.	TGCGCCAGCAGCCAACTAGCGGGTACCGGGGAGCTGTTTTTT	CASSQLAGTGELFF
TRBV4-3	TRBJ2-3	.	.	TGCGCCAGCAGCCGAGGCCCCTCCCCCCCAGATACGCAGTATTTT	CASSRGPSPPDTQYF
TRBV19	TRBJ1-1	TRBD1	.	TGTGCCAGTAGTGCGACAGGGAGGAGGACTGAAGCTTTCTTT	CASSATGRRTEAFF
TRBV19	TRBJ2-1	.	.	TGTGCCACCACTACCAATCAGGGAGTCTCCTACAATGAGCAGTTCTTC	CATTTNQGVSYNEQFF
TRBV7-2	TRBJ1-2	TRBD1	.	TGTGCCAGCAGCAGCCGGGACAGGGTTAGGGGCTACACCTTC	CASSSRDRVRGYTF
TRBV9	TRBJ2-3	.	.	TGTGCCAGCAGCGTCTCCCCCTCAGATACGCAGTATTTT	CASSVSPSDTQYF
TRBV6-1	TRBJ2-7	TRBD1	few	TGTGCCAGCCTGGGACAGGGGGCGACCTACGAGCAGTACTTC	CASLGQGATYEQYF
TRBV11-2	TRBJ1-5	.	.	TGTGCCAGCAGCCCTCGGCGCGGGGGCCGCGTTGGTCAGCCCCAGCATTTT	CASSPRRGGRVGQPQHF
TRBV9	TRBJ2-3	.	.	TGTGCCAGCAGCGTTATGGGCGGTGAGGCAGATACGCAGTATTTT	CASSVMGGEADTQYF
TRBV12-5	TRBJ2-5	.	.	TGTGCTAGTGGTTCCCAGAGGAGAGCAATCGGGACCCAGTACTTC	CASGSQRRAIGTQYF
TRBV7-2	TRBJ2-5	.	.	TGTGCCAGCAGCTTAGCGCGAGGGGGGAAGACCCAGTACTTC	CASSLARGGKTQYF
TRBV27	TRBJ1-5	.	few	TGTGCCAGCAGTTTACTGGGCTCCCCGCGGCCCCAGCATTTT	CASSLLGSPRPQHF
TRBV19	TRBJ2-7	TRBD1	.	TGTGCCAGTAGTCCGGGACAGGGGGCACGCGAGCAGTACTTC	CASSPGQGAREQYF